Each of the 18 T cell receptor beta chains below was sequenced from the same sample in a study of shared clonotypes between healthy human individuals (dated by TCRdb to between 2020 and 2021). Library preparation was by the immunoSEQ multiplex PCR assay. As stored in TCRdb, this immuneACCESS dataset retains in-frame rearrangements with V and J assigned. A fraction of the clones does not appear; measured against another copy, unresolved V genes explain less than half of the discrepancy, and the remainder lacks a known reason. This sample lists a few hundred thousand clones; about 80% were detected once. The ten largest clonotypes hold more than 10% of the sample. Sequenced input: PBMCs. The origin of the receptors is a woman in her 40s in good health. Some clones in this sample may be carry-over from other donors' samples.

As concerns this clone: In the same sample, other DNA sequences code for this CDR3. V gene TRBV7-9 combines with J gene TRBJ2-7; D call uncertain. The V and J ends lost 5 bases and 2 bases respectively, with 7 bases between them. Germline values: CDR1 SEHNR, CDR2 FQNEAQ (reference sequence). This CDR3 spans 12 amino acids. The chain's CDR3 is CASSPGPYEQYF. CDR3 DNA: TGTGCCAGCAGCCCCGGACCCTACGAGCAGTACTTC.

The chain joins TRBV15 to TRBJ2-7; the match to TRBD1 covers 7 bases. The germline V gene encodes CDR1 LNHNV and CDR2 YYDKDF (reference sequence). CDR3 length equals 18 residues. The ends lost 0 bases at V and 3 bases at J; junction bases unmatched: 14. The CDR3 nucleotides read TGTGCCACCAGCAGAGACATGGTAGGGGACAGAGGCTTCTACGAGCAGTACTTC. It specifies CATSRDMVGDRGFYEQYF.

The gene calls are TRBV19 and TRBJ1-1; 8 positions agree with TRBD1. V was pared by 5 bases and J by 7 bases, with 9 bases of the junction left unmatched. The germline V gene has CDR1 LNHDA and CDR2 SQIVND (reference sequence). The CDR3 is made up of 14 amino acids. The CDR3 reads CASSSRDRRDEAFF. CDR3 sequence (DNA): TGTGCCAGTAGTTCCCGGGACAGGCGAGATGAAGCTTTCTTT.

This clone was found a few times. J is TRBJ2-7 and V is TRBV29-1; D remains unclear. With 4 bases removed from V and 5 bases from J, the gap between germline ends came to 9 bases. This CDR3 is 11 amino acids long. Germline V lookup: CDR1 SQVTM, CDR2 ANQGSEA. CDR3 coding DNA: TGCAGCGTTGTGGTCTTCCACGAGCAGTACTTC. It specifies CSVVVFHEQYF.

The chain employs TRBV4-1 and TRBJ1-5; the D is unclear. The V end was cut by 0 bases, the J end by 0 bases, with 9 bases between. This CDR3 region has 16 residues. Germline values: CDR1 MGHRA, CDR2 YSYEKL. DNA for the CDR3: TGCGCCAGCAGCCAAGAGCTGGGGTATAGCAATCAGCCCCAGCATTTT. As protein: CASSQELGYSNQPQHF.

In its sample, this clone was seen once. The junction departs from germline at one end; a sequencing error may be responsible. The rearrangement joins TRBV7-7 to TRBJ2-3; no clear D. CDR1 SSHAT and CDR2 FNYEAQ come from the germline V gene (reference sequence). The CDR3 contains 13 residues. This chain's CDR3 is CASSLFLTDTQYF. CDR3 DNA sequence: TGTGCTAGCAGCTTATTCCTCACAGATACGCAGTATTTT.

Of note for this clone: The junction departs from germline at one end; a sequencing error may be responsible. The rearrangement links TRBV7-9 to TRBJ2-1, with 11 bases fitting TRBD2. CDR1 is SEHNR, CDR2 FQNEAQ, per germline (reference sequence). The CDR3 spans 15 residues. The CDR3 spells CASSLAGGGPNEQFF. In DNA, the CDR3 is TGTGCCAGCAGCCTAGCGGGAGGAGGTCCCAATGAGCAGTTCTTC.

This clone appeared many times. The rearrangement links TRBV7-2 to TRBJ2-7; 8 nucleotides match TRBD2. Germline V lookup: CDR1 SGHTA, CDR2 FQGNSA. There are 15 residues in the CDR3. The V segment lost 6 bases and the J segment 1 base; nucleotides outside the gene matches: 8. The CDR3 DNA follows: TGTGCCAGCAGTTTTTCTAGCGGGCCGTCCTACGAGCAGTACTTC. The encoded protein is CASSFSSGPSYEQYF.

The chain combines TRBV19 with TRBJ1-1; D call uncertain. The germline gives CDR1 LNHDA, CDR2 SQIVND (reference sequence). The CDR3 has 13 residues. V was shortened by 4 bases and J by 4 bases, with 10 bases between the two germline ends. CDR3 loop: CASSSPWPTEAFF. The CDR3 DNA is TGTGCCAGTAGTAGCCCGTGGCCCACTGAAGCTTTCTTT.

V usage is TRBV7-3 and J usage is TRBJ1-2; D uncertain. Deletions cut 2 bases from V and 5 bases from J, with 6 bases between. Germline values: CDR1 SGHTA, CDR2 FQGTGA. The CDR3 is made up of 12 amino acids. The CDR3 protein is CASSLDGYGYTF. Here the CDR3 DNA reads TGTGCCAGCAGCTTAGACGGGTATGGCTACACCTTC.

The chain carries TRBV7-2 and TRBJ1-2, with 8 bases that match TRBD1. Germline loops: CDR1 SGHTA, CDR2 FQGNSA. This CDR3 is built from 15 residues. V shed 5 bases and J 1 base; nucleotides not matched to a gene: 6. CDR3 DNA: TGTGCCAGCAGCCCCAGGGGGCCCCTTAACTATGGCTACACCTTC. Its protein is CASSPRGPLNYGYTF.

Comments on this clone: A far more abundant clone sits one base away, making this likely a read error. Because the CDR3's place on the DNA is in doubt, the DNA is left out and the CDR3 is given as listed by TCRdb. The J gene is TRBJ2-3, the V gene TRBV29-1; the DNA was not compared with TRBD2, the D call given in the table. The CDR3 length is 14 residues, termini included. Germline CDR1 SQVTM, CDR2 ANQGSEA. The CDR3 protein is CSVGAGTATDTQCF.

Worth noting for this clone: This CDR3 is also generated by other DNA sequences in the sample. This CDR3 reads CAWIRQMNTGELFF. The CDR3 bases are TGTGCCTGGATTAGACAGATGAACACCGGGGAGCTGTTTTTT. The chain has TRBV30 and TRBJ2-2; maybe TRBD1 (5 bases). CDR1 is GTSNPN and CDR2 is SVGIG in the germline V gene (reference sequence). The CDR3 extends over 14 amino acids. Trimming shortened V by 4 bases and J by 1 base, and 10 bases separated the two germline ends.

This clone was observed a handful of times. A read error is the likely source, as a far larger clone sits one nucleotide away. Additional DNA sequences in this sample encode the identical CDR3. This chain joins TRBV30 and TRBJ1-1; tentatively, D is TRBD1 (6 bases). There are 15 residues in the CDR3. CDR1 and CDR2 from the germline V gene are GTSNPN and SVGIG (reference sequence). The CDR3 loop is CAWSLGQKKNTEAFF. The CDR3 DNA follows: TGTGCCTGGAGCCTTGGACAGAAAAAGAACACCGAAGCTTTCTTT. Combining the CDR3 with reference TRBV30 and TRBJ1-1 gives the whole variable domain SQTIHQWPATLVQPVGSPLSLECTVEGTSNPNLYWYRQAAGRGLQLLFYSVGIGQISSEVPQNLSASRPQDRQFILSSKKLLLSDSGFYLCAWSLGQKKNTEAFFGQGTRLTVV.

The rearrangement uses TRBV6-5 and TRBJ2-7; a weak D match, TRBD2 (5 bases). Germline values: CDR1 MNHEY, CDR2 SVGAGI. This CDR3 spans 15 amino acids. Trimming removed 7 bases from V and 0 bases from J, with 16 bases in between. Here the CDR3 reads CASTLSQRNSYEQYF. CDR3 in DNA: TGTGCCAGCACCTTATCCCAGCGGAACTCCTACGAGCAGTACTTC.

The J gene is TRBJ2-5, the V gene TRBV10-3; D is possibly TRBD2 (5 bases). The ends were cut back, 0 bases at V and 2 bases at J, with 13 bases in the middle. Germline CDR1 reads ENHRY; CDR2 reads SYGVKD. This CDR3 spans 16 amino acids. The CDR3 region has the DNA TGTGCCATCAGTGAGTCCGAAGCAGGAGGTCAAGAGACCCAGTACTTC. Encoded protein: CAISESEAGGQETQYF.

The chain uses TRBV10-3 and TRBJ1-4, with D perhaps matching TRBD1 (6 bases). The CDR3 spans 15 residues. Trimming left V 0 bases short and J 7 bases short, with 12 bases between. The germline V gene encodes CDR1 ENHRY and CDR2 SYGVKD. The CDR3: CAISESGRGGEKLFF. The CDR3 DNA reads TGTGCCATCAGTGAGTCTGGCAGGGGTGGTGAAAAACTGTTTTTT.

The rearrangement joins TRBV6-4 to TRBJ2-1; TRBD2 aligns across 7 bases. Germline lookup yields CDR1 MRHNA and CDR2 SNTAGT. The CDR3 loop spans 16 amino acids. With V trimmed by 8 bases and J by 1 base, 11 bases remained unmatched. CDR3 sequence: CASDFRLADSYNEQFF. The CDR3 DNA is TGTGCCAGCGATTTCCGGCTAGCGGATTCCTACAATGAGCAGTTCTTC.